The 30 T cell receptor beta chains below were found in one sample sequenced in a study of shared clonotypes between healthy human individuals. Here immunoSEQ multiplex PCR was the method, and the copy in TCRdb shows in-frame clones only, minus some. Of approximately 1.5 million clones in the sample, approximately 98.5% were seen once. The sequencing input was naive CD4+ T cells sorted from blood. Subset described: CD45RA+ positively selected. These receptors came from a young man in good health.

The chain has TRBV2 and TRBJ2-4; D gene ambiguous. Germline V gene lookup returns CDR1 SNHLY and CDR2 FYNNEI. Trimming stripped 7 bases from V and 0 bases from J, with 13 bases between. The length of the CDR3 is 15 residues. CDR3 sequence (DNA): TGTGCCAGCAATACCCAGGAGCTAGCCAAAAACATTCAGTACTTC. Its translation is CASNTQELAKNIQYF.

The CDR3 region is CASTPGWGNQPQHF. CDR3 bases: TGTGCCAGCACTCCCGGGTGGGGGAATCAGCCCCAGCATTTT. The V gene is TRBV27, the J gene TRBJ1-5; the D gene is possibly TRBD1 (5 bases). In germline, CDR1 is MNHEY, CDR2 SMNVEV (reference sequence). The germline V and J ends were trimmed by 7 bases and 4 bases, with 14 bases remaining between them. The CDR3 runs 14 residues.

About this clone: At one end the junction does not follow the germline gene, possibly because of a read error. This rearrangement joins TRBV7-7 to TRBJ2-2; 9 positions agree with TRBD1. The CDR3 spans 14 residues. The germline gives CDR1 SSHAT, CDR2 FNYEAQ (reference sequence). CDR3 coding DNA: TGTGCTAGCAGGACAGGGGCGAACACCGGGGAGCTGTTTTTT. Translated, it gives CASRTGANTGELFF.

The rearrangement joins TRBV18 to TRBJ2-3, with 11 bases that match TRBD2. This CDR3 contains 19 residues. Germline values: CDR1 KGHSH, CDR2 LQKENI. The trim removed 1 base at V and 2 bases at J, leaving 11 bases unmatched. The DNA for the CDR3 is TGTGCCAGCTCACCACTCGGGGAGACTAGCGGGACCTCCACAGATACGCAGTATTTT. Protein product: CASSPLGETSGTSTDTQYF.

Here the CDR3 DNA reads TGTGCCTGGATGCGCTCTGGGGCCAACGTCCTGACTTTC. This encodes CAWMRSGANVLTF. This rearrangement joins TRBV30 to TRBJ2-6; D is uncertain. Between the trimmed V and J ends, which lost 4 bases and 0 bases, there was a span of 4 bases. This CDR3 comprises 13 residues. Per the germline V gene, CDR1 is GTSNPN and CDR2 is SVGIG (reference sequence).

This chain links TRBV5-1 with TRBJ2-2, with D hard to call. Trimming left V 0 bases short and J 7 bases short, with 13 bases between. The germline CDR1 and CDR2 sequences are SGHRS and YFSETQ. The CDR3 has 15 residues. For the CDR3, the DNA is TGCGCCAGCAGCTTGGATTTGGCGGACCGCGGGGAGCTGTTTTTT. Its protein product is CASSLDLADRGELFF.

The rearrangement joins TRBV5-1 to TRBJ2-7; 9 bases fit TRBD1. The V gene end was trimmed by 4 bases and the J gene end by 5 bases; junction bases not matched to a gene: 10. This CDR3 has 15 amino acids. Looked up from germline, CDR1 is SGHRS and CDR2 is YFSETQ. The CDR3 region has the DNA TGCGCCAGCAGCCCGGCAGGACAGGGGATCAACGAGCAGTACTTC. Its protein is CASSPAGQGINEQYF.

The rearrangement uses TRBV5-1 and TRBJ1-1; D not certain. CDR1 is SGHRS and CDR2 is YFSETQ in the germline V gene. The CDR3 has 15 residues. Trimming took off 0 bases at V and 2 bases at J, with 11 bases between the two ends. CDR3 residues: CASSLDQTTNTEAFF. In DNA form, the CDR3 reads TGCGCCAGCAGCTTGGACCAGACAACTAACACTGAAGCTTTCTTT. Based on the CDR3 plus reference TRBV5-1 and TRBJ1-1, the full variable domain is KAGVTQTPRYLIKTRGQQVTLSCSPISGHRSVSWYQQTPGQGLQFLFEYFSETQRNKGNFPGRFSGRQFSNSRSEMNVSTLELGDSALYLCASSLDQTTNTEAFFGQGTRLTVV.

This clone appeared once. V is TRBV19 and J is TRBJ2-7, with D possibly matching TRBD2 (6 bases). The CDR3 length is 14 residues. V gave up 2 bases and J gave up 1 base, with 9 bases separating them. Per germline, CDR1 LNHDA and CDR2 SQIVND (reference sequence). The DNA of the CDR3 is TGTGCCAGTAGTATACTAGCGAGTTCCTACGAGCAGTACTTC. As protein: CASSILASSYEQYF. The full variable domain, rest sourced from reference TRBV19 and TRBJ2-7, is DGGITQSPKYLFRKEGQNVTLSCEQNLNHDAMYWYRQDPGQGLRLIYYSQIVNDFQKGDIAEGYSVSREKKESFPLTVTSAQKNPTAFYLCASSILASSYEQYFGPGTRLTVT.

The chain has TRBV7-3 and TRBJ2-2; D is ambiguous. Germline CDR1 is SGHTA and CDR2 is FQGTGA. V was shortened by 5 bases and J by 6 bases, with 16 bases between the two germline ends. The CDR3 extends over 15 amino acids. The CDR3 DNA reads as TGTGCCAGCAGCCCTCCGAACTCCGGCCCCGGGGAGCTGTTTTTT. It is translated as CASSPPNSGPGELFF.

The V and J genes are TRBV29-1 and TRBJ2-3; 7 bases agree with TRBD2. The CDR3 length is 14 residues. Per the germline V gene, CDR1 is SQVTM and CDR2 is ANQGSEA. V shed 7 bases and J 2 bases; nucleotides not matched to a gene: 9. CDR3 coding DNA: TGCAGCGGGGACCTAGCGGAAAACACAGATACGCAGTATTTT. This encodes CSGDLAENTDTQYF.

The chain joins TRBV2 to TRBJ1-1; no clear D gene. This CDR3 is built from 13 residues. Germline V gene data show CDR1 as SNHLY and CDR2 as FYNNEI. V lost 8 bases to trimming and J lost 1 base, with 11 bases between them. CDR3 coding DNA: TGTGCCAGCTCAAACTGGCCGAACACTGAAGCTTTCTTT. It yields the protein CASSNWPNTEAFF.

The gene calls are TRBV6-1 and TRBJ1-1; no clear D. Looked up from germline, CDR1 is MNHNS and CDR2 is SASEGT. Trimming cost V 4 bases and J 5 bases, with 14 bases left between them. The length of the CDR3 is 14 residues. DNA for the CDR3: TGTGCCAGCAGTGGTAATGGCGGGTGGACTGAAGCTTTCTTT. This codes for CASSGNGGWTEAFF.

The chain carries TRBV5-1 and TRBJ2-1; no reliable D call. Germline V lookup: CDR1 SGHRS, CDR2 YFSETQ. Trimming cost V 1 base and J 5 bases, with 13 bases left between them. The CDR3 extends over 15 amino acids. This CDR3 is CASSLRAASDNEQFF. The CDR3 DNA reads TGCGCCAGCAGCTTGCGGGCAGCGTCAGACAATGAGCAGTTCTTC.

The chain links TRBV6-1 to TRBJ2-7; 8 bases line up with TRBD1. Germline CDR1 reads MNHNS; CDR2 reads SASEGT. The CDR3 sequence is 16 residues long. V gave up 4 bases and J gave up 3 bases; unmatched junction bases: 11. The chain's CDR3 is CASSGLPGQALYEQYF. In DNA, the CDR3 is TGTGCCAGCAGTGGACTTCCGGGACAGGCTCTCTACGAGCAGTACTTC.

This sequence joins TRBV9 and TRBJ2-4, with a tentative D call TRBD2 (6 bases). Per the germline V gene, CDR1 is SGDLS and CDR2 is YYNGEE. V lost 0 bases, J lost 6 bases, and 10 bases lay in between. This CDR3 contains 14 residues. CDR3: CASSVAGAGNIQYF. The DNA for the CDR3 is TGTGCCAGCAGCGTAGCGGGAGCCGGAAACATTCAGTACTTC.

The rearrangement uses TRBV19 and TRBJ2-7, with 8 bases fitting TRBD2. The junction had 14 bases not matched to a gene; V was cut back by 3 bases and J by 10 bases. The CDR3 is made up of 15 amino acids. Germline values: CDR1 LNHDA, CDR2 SQIVND (reference sequence). The CDR3 sequence is CASSIRSGSAAEQYF. The CDR3 DNA reads as TGTGCCAGTAGTATTCGGAGCGGGAGTGCCGCCGAACAGTACTTC. Full variable domain (remainder filled in from reference TRBV19 and TRBJ2-7): DGGITQSPKYLFRKEGQNVTLSCEQNLNHDAMYWYRQDPGQGLRLIYYSQIVNDFQKGDIAEGYSVSREKKESFPLTVTSAQKNPTAFYLCASSIRSGSAAEQYFGPGTRLTVT.

V is TRBV9 and J is TRBJ2-7; TRBD2 matches at 7 bases. The CDR3 is 18 amino acids. Germline assignment: CDR1 SGDLS and CDR2 YYNGEE. The V and J ends lost 0 bases and 0 bases, in that order; junction bases with no gene match: 12. CDR3 nucleotide sequence: TGTGCCAGCAGCGTAGGGGGCGGGGGACCCCACAGCTCCTACGAGCAGTACTTC. Translation: CASSVGGGGPHSSYEQYF.

The chain combines TRBV30 with TRBJ2-7; TRBD1 or TRBD2 may be the D gene (5 bases each). Germline loops: CDR1 GTSNPN, CDR2 SVGIG (reference sequence). V was trimmed by 0 bases and J by 6 bases, leaving 15 bases between them. This CDR3 spans 14 amino acids. The CDR3: CAWSVLQVRGEQYF. CDR3 nucleotides: TGTGCCTGGAGTGTACTACAGGTCCGGGGCGAGCAGTACTTC.

The chain uses TRBV5-1 and TRBJ2-2, with unresolved D. CDR1 SGHRS and CDR2 YFSETQ come from the germline V gene. This CDR3 is 17 amino acids long. V dropped 2 bases and J dropped 0 bases, with 14 bases sitting between them. CDR3 residues: CASSFFPGRANTGELFF. CDR3 DNA sequence: TGCGCCAGCAGCTTTTTTCCTGGACGGGCGAACACCGGGGAGCTGTTTTTT.

Details on this clone: The identical CDR3 is also encoded by other nucleotide sequences in the sample. The chain combines TRBV5-1 with TRBJ1-5, with TRBD1 as a possible D gene (5 bases). The CDR3 totals 14 residues. Germline loops: CDR1 SGHRS, CDR2 YFSETQ. V was clipped by 0 bases and J by 7 bases, with 11 bases between them. The CDR3, as DNA: TGCGCCAGCAGCTTGGAGGCAGGGCGGCAGCCCCAGCATTTT. It encodes CASSLEAGRQPQHF.

Remarks on this clone: This CDR3 is also generated by other DNA sequences in the sample. The rearrangement uses TRBV28 and TRBJ2-5, with unresolved D. Trimming pared 5 bases from V and 0 bases from J, leaving 10 bases between. Per germline, CDR1 MDHEN and CDR2 SYDVKM. CDR3 length equals 14 residues. CDR3 coding DNA: TGTGCCAGCAGTGGAACAGCTTACCAAGAGACCCAGTACTTC. This sequence encodes CASSGTAYQETQYF.

V and J are TRBV19 and TRBJ2-1; TRBD2 matches at 7 bases. Germline V gene lookup returns CDR1 LNHDA and CDR2 SQIVND (reference sequence). This CDR3 is built from 16 residues. The ends lost 5 bases at V and 8 bases at J; junction bases unmatched: 15. The CDR3, as DNA: TGTGCCAGTAGTTCCCGTATAGCCGGGAGGATCTATGAGCAGTTCTTC. Its translation: CASSSRIAGRIYEQFF.

The V gene is TRBV29-1, the J gene TRBJ1-2; D gene uncertain. CDR1 SQVTM and CDR2 ANQGSEA come from the germline V gene. The length of the CDR3 is 12 residues. V was pared by 2 bases and J by 4 bases, with 8 bases between. The CDR3, as DNA: TGCAGCGTTGAACACGGTAGCTATGGCTACACCTTC. Its translation: CSVEHGSYGYTF.

This chain links TRBV9 with TRBJ2-3; TRBD2 is a possible D gene (6 bases). In germline, CDR1 is SGDLS, CDR2 YYNGEE. This CDR3 has 15 residues. The germline V and J ends were trimmed by 0 bases and 0 bases, with 8 bases remaining between them. This CDR3 reads CASSVVGLSTDTQYF. Written as DNA, the CDR3 is TGTGCCAGCAGCGTAGTGGGACTGAGCACAGATACGCAGTATTTT.

Here the CDR3 DNA reads TGTGCCAGTAGCCCCCGGACAGGGTATGTAGGCGAGCAGTACTTC. Its protein is CASSPRTGYVGEQYF. The V and J genes are TRBV19 and TRBJ2-7; 8 bases fit TRBD1. The CDR3 consists of 15 residues. Germline CDR1 is LNHDA and CDR2 is SQIVND (reference sequence). V lost 6 bases to trimming and J lost 6 bases; unmatched junction nucleotides: 13.

The chain employs TRBV7-8 and TRBJ2-7; D ambiguous. V was clipped by 1 base and J by 0 bases, with 10 bases between them. This CDR3 contains 15 residues. Germline V lookup: CDR1 SGHVS, CDR2 FQNEAQ. The CDR3 reads CASSLVGPASYEQYF. Here the CDR3 DNA reads TGTGCCAGCAGCTTAGTCGGACCTGCCTCCTACGAGCAGTACTTC.

The genes are TRBV2 and TRBJ2-2; a possible D gene is TRBD1 (6 bases). This CDR3 has 13 amino acids. Trimming pared 6 bases from V and 7 bases from J, leaving 12 bases between. Looked up from germline, CDR1 is SNHLY and CDR2 is FYNNEI. CDR3 sequence: CASSNRVGGELFF. The DNA for the CDR3 is TGTGCCAGCAGCAACAGGGTAGGCGGGGAGCTGTTTTTT.

The chain links TRBV7-9 to TRBJ2-2, with TRBD2 matching 7 bases. V shed 2 bases, J shed 0 bases, and the junction held 6 bases outside the gene matches. Per the germline V gene, CDR1 is SEHNR and CDR2 is FQNEAQ (reference sequence). There are 17 residues in the CDR3. For the CDR3, the DNA is TGTGCCAGCAGCTTACTAAGAGGGAGGGCGAACACCGGGGAGCTGTTTTTT. Translating gives CASSLLRGRANTGELFF.

The rearrangement joins TRBV4-2 to TRBJ2-3; D gene uncertain. This CDR3 has 16 residues. The germline V gene encodes CDR1 LGHNA and CDR2 YNFKEQ. V lost 0 bases and J lost 3, with 13 bases in between. DNA of the CDR3: TGTGCCAGCAGCCAAGACTCGGCGGAGACGACAGATACGCAGTATTTT. This gives the protein CASSQDSAETTDTQYF.